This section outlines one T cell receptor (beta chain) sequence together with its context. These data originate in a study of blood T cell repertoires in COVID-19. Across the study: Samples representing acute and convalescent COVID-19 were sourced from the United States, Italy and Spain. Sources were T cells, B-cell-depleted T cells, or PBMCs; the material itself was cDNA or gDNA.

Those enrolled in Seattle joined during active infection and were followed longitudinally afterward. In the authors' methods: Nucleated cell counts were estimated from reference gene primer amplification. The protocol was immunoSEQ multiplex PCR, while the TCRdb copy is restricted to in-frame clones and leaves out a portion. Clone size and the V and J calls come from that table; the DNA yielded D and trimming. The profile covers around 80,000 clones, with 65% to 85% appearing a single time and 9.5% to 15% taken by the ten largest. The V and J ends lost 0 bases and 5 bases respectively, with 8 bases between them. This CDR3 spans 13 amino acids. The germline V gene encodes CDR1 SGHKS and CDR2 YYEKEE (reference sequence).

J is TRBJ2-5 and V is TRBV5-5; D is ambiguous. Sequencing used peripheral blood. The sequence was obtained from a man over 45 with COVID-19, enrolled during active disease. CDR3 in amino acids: CASSLGFRETQYF. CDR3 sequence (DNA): TGTGCCAGCAGCTTGGGGTTTCGGGAGACCCAGTACTTC.